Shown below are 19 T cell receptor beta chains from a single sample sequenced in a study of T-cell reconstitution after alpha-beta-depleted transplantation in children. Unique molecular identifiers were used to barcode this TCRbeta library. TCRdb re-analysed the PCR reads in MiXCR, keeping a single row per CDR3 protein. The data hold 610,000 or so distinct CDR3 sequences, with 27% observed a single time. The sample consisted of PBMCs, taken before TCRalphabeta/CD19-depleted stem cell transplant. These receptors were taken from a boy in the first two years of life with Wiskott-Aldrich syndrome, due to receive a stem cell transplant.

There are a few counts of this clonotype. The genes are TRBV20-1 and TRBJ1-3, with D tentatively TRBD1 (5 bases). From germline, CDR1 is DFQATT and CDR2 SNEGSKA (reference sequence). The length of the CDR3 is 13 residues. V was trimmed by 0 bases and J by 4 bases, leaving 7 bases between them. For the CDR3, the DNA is TGCAGTGCTAGAGAGGGGCCAGGAAACACCATATATTTT. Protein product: CSAREGPGNTIYF.

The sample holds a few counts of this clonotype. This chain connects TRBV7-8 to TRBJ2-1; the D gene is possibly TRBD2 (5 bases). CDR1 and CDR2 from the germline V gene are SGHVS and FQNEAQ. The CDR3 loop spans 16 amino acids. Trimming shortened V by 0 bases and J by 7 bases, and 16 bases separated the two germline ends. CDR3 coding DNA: TGTGCCAGCAGCTTAGCGCGGCTAGCACCGTGGAATGAGCAGTTCTTC. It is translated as CASSLARLAPWNEQFF.

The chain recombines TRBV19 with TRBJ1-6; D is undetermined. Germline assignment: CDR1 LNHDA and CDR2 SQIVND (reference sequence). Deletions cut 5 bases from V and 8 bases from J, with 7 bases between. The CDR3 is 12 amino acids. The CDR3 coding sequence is TGTGCCAGTAGTGGATGGGATTCACCCCTCCACTTT. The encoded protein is CASSGWDSPLHF.

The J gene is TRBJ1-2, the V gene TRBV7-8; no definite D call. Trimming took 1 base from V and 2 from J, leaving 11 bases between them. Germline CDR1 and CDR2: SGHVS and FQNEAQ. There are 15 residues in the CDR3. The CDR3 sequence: CASSLGSGPNYGYTF. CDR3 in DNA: TGTGCCAGCAGCTTAGGCTCAGGCCCCAACTATGGCTACACCTTC. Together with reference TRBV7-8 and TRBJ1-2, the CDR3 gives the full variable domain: GAGVSQSPRYKVAKRGQDVALRCDPISGHVSLFWYQQALGQGPEFLTYFQNEAQLDKSGLPSDRFFAERPEGSVSTLKIQRTQQEDSAVYLCASSLGSGPNYGYTFGSGTRLTVV.

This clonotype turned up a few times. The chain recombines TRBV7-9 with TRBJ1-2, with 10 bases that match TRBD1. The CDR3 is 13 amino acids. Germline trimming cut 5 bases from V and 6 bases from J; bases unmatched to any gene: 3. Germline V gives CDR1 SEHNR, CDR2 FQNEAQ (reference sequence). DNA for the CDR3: TGTGCCAGCAGCCGACAGGGGGCGAATGGCTACACCTTC. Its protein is CASSRQGANGYTF. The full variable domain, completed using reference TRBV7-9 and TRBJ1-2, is DTGVSQNPRHKITKRGQNVTFRCDPISEHNRLYWYRQTLGQGPEFLTYFQNEAQLEKSRLLSDRFSAERPKGSFSTLEIQRTEQGDSAMYLCASSRQGANGYTFGSGTRLTVV.

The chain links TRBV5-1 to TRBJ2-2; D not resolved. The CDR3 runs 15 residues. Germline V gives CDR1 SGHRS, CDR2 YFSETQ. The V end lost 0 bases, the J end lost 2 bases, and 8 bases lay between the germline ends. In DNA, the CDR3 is TGCGCCAGCAGCTTGGTAGAGACCAACACCGGGGAGCTGTTTTTT. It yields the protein CASSLVETNTGELFF.

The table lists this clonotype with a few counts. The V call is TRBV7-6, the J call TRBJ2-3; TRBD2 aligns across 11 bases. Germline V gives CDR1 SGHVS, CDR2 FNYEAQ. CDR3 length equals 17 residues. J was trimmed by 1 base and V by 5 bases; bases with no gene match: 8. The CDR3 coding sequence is TGTGCCAGCAGCGGAATACTACTAGCGGGAGGCACAGATACGCAGTATTTT. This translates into CASSGILLAGGTDTQYF.

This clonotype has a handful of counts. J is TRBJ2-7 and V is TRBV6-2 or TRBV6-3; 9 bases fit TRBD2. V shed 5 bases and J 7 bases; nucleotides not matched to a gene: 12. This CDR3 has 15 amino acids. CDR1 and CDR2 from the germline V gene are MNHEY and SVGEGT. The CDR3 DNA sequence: TGTGCCAGCAGTACCGGGACTAGCATGTCCCGGGAGCAGTACTTC. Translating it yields CASSTGTSMSREQYF.

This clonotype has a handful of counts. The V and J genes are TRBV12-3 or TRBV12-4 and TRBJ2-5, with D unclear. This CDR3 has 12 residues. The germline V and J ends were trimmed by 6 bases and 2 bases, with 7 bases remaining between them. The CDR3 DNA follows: TGTGCCAGCAGGTTCGGGCAAGAGACCCAGTACTTC. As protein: CASRFGQETQYF.

CDR3 in amino acids: CASSVTPSSEPQHF. In DNA form, the CDR3 reads TGTGCCAGCAGCGTAACCCCATCCAGCGAGCCCCAGCATTTT. V gene TRBV9 combines with J gene TRBJ1-5; D ambiguous. This CDR3 comprises 14 residues. Germline V gives CDR1 SGDLS, CDR2 YYNGEE. Trimming removed 1 base at V and 8 bases at J, with 13 bases between.

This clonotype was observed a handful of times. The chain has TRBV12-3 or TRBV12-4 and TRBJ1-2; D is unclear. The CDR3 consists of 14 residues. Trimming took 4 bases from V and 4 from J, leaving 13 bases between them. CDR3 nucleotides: TGTGCCAGCAGTTCCCTCACCAGACGCTATGGCTACACCTTC. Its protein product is CASSSLTRRYGYTF.

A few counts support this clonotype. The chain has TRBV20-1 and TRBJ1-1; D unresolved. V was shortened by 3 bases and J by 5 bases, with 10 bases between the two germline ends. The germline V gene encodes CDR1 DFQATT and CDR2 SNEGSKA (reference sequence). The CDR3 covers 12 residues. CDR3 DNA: TGCAGTGCTAGTATCCGGAAGACTGAAGCTTTCTTT. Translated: CSASIRKTEAFF.

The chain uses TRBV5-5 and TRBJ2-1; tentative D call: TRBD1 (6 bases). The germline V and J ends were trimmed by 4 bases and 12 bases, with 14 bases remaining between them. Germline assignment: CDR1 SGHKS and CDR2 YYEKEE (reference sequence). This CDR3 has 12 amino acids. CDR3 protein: CASSLRDTSQFF. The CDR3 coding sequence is TGTGCCAGCAGCCTTAGGGACACCTCGCAGTTCTTC.

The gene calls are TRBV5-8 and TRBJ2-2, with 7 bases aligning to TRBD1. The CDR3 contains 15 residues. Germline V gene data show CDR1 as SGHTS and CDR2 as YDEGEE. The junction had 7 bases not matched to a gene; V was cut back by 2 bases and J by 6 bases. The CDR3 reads CASSLPTGVPGELFF. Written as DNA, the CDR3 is TGTGCCAGCAGCTTACCTACAGGGGTTCCCGGGGAGCTGTTTTTT.

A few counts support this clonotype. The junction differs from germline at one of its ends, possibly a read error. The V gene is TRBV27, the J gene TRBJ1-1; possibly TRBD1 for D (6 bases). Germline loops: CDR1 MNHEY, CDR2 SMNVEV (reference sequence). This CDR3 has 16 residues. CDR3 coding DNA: TGTGCCTGCAGTTCGAGGCCGACAGGCCAGAACACTGAAGCTTTCTTT. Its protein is CACSSRPTGQNTEAFF.

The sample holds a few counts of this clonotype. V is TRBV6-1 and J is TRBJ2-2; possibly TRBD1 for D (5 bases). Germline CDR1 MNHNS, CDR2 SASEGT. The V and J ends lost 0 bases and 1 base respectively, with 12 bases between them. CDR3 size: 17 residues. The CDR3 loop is CASSEARWGLNTGELFF. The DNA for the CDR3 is TGTGCCAGCAGTGAAGCTAGGTGGGGCCTGAACACCGGGGAGCTGTTTTTT.

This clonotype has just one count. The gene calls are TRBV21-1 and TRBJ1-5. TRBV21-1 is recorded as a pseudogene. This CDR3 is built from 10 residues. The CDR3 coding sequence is TGTGCCAGCTTAAGACCGCCCCAGCATTTT. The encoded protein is CASLRPPQHF.

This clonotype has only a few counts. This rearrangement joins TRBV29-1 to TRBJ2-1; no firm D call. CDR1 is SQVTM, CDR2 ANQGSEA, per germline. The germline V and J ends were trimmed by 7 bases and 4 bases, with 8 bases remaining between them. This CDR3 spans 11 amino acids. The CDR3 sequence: CSGRLYNEQFF. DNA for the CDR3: TGCAGCGGCCGATTATACAATGAGCAGTTCTTC.

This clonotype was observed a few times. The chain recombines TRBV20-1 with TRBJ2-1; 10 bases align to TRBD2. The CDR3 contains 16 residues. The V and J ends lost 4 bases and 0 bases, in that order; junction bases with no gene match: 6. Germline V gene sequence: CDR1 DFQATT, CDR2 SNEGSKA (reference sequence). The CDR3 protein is CSATPAGGSSYNEQFF. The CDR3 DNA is TGCAGTGCTACCCCAGCGGGAGGGAGCTCCTACAATGAGCAGTTCTTC.